This passage covers 23 T cell receptor beta chains from one sample sequenced in a study of T cells in Graves' hyperthyroidism and ophthalmopathy. RNA transcripts yielded amplified TCR beta CDR3 regions. Researchers ran a first-round RT-PCR on the TCR CDR3 using the HTBI primer set. Using its own MiXCR run on the multiplex PCR reads, TCRdb lists one record per CDR3 protein. The sample has around 280,000 distinct CDR3 sequences, roughly 13% seen once. Sequencing was performed on blood. The source of these receptors is a woman between 40 and 55 years old with Graves' hyperthyroidism.

The chain has TRBV4-1 and TRBJ1-2, with 7 positions matching TRBD1. The V gene end was trimmed by 1 base and the J gene end by 5 bases; junction bases not matched to a gene: 4. Germline assignment: CDR1 MGHRA and CDR2 YSYEKL. The CDR3 sequence is 14 residues long. CDR3 DNA: TGCGCCAGCAGCCAAGCTGTGACAGGGTATGGCTACACCTTC. This translates into CASSQAVTGYGYTF.

This clonotype appeared a few times. The CDR3 end shows no conserved phenylalanine or tryptophan, and so a read error is likely. It is unclear where the CDR3 begins or ends on the DNA, so no DNA is shown, and the CDR3 is as TCRdb lists it. The V call is TRBV6-6, the J call TRBJ1-2. Germline assignment: CDR1 MNHNY and CDR2 SVGAGI (reference sequence). The CDR3 is 9 amino acids in total, end residues counted. The CDR3: CASSYIGMG.

The chain recombines TRBV11-3 with TRBJ2-1, with 11 bases aligning to TRBD2. The length of the CDR3 is 15 residues. V shed 5 bases and J 2 bases; nucleotides not matched to a gene: 2. Germline assignment: CDR1 SGHNT and CDR2 YENEEA. CDR3 sequence reads: CASSRLAGPYNEQFF. CDR3 DNA sequence: TGTGCCAGCAGCCGACTAGCGGGGCCCTACAATGAGCAGTTCTTC.

The table lists this clonotype with many counts. The genes are TRBV6-1 and TRBJ1-1; D not resolved. The V end was cut by 5 bases, the J end by 1 base, with 11 bases between. The CDR3 length is 14 residues. Germline V gives CDR1 MNHNS, CDR2 SASEGT. The CDR3: CASSYSLRNTEAFF. The DNA of the CDR3 is TGTGCCAGCAGTTATAGTCTGAGGAACACTGAAGCTTTCTTT.

The rearrangement joins TRBV7-2 to TRBJ2-3, with TRBD2 matching 11 bases. This CDR3 contains 20 residues. Germline CDR1 and CDR2: SGHTA and FQGNSA. J gave up 3 bases and V 5 bases, and 19 bases lay outside the gene matches. CDR3 in amino acids: CASSHKSDALSGRATDTQYF. DNA for the CDR3: TGTGCCAGCAGCCATAAGTCCGATGCTCTTAGCGGGAGGGCGACAGATACGCAGTATTTT.

This clonotype has only a few counts. The rearrangement uses TRBV5-1 and TRBJ1-2; TRBD1 is a possible D gene (5 bases). V was cut by 0 bases and J by 2 bases, with 11 bases left in between. This CDR3 has 15 residues. Looked up from germline, CDR1 is SGHRS and CDR2 is YFSETQ. The CDR3 DNA is TGCGCCAGCAGCTTGGATAGGGGTTCGAACTATGGCTACACCTTC. It translates to CASSLDRGSNYGYTF.

In this sample, this clonotype turned up a few times. CDR3 in amino acids: CASRRLAGSSYEQYF. In nucleotides, the CDR3 is TGTGCCAGCAGGCGTTTAGCGGGTAGCTCCTACGAGCAGTACTTC. The chain combines TRBV27 with TRBJ2-7, with 7 bases fitting TRBD2. The CDR3 extends over 15 amino acids. Germline V gene data show CDR1 as MNHEY and CDR2 as SMNVEV (reference sequence). Trimming cost V 6 bases and J 0 bases; bases outside gene matches: 8.

V gene TRBV14 combines with J gene TRBJ1-4, with 7 bases matching TRBD1. Germline V gene data show CDR1 as SGHDN and CDR2 as FVKESK. The CDR3 totals 16 residues. V lost 0 bases and J lost 8; bases outside the gene matches: 9. DNA of the CDR3: TGTGCCAGCAGCCAAGACCAGACAGGGATAAGGGAAAAACTGTTTTTT. Its translation is CASSQDQTGIREKLFF.

This clonotype was seen repeatedly, ten times or more. The chain employs TRBV27 and TRBJ2-1, with D possibly TRBD2 on 5 matching bases. V lost 6 bases, J lost 7 bases, and 10 bases lay in between. The CDR3 is 12 amino acids. Germline-derived CDR1 and CDR2 are MNHEY and SMNVEV (reference sequence). As DNA, the CDR3 is TGTGCCAGCAGCTACCGAGGGAATGAGCAGTTCTTC. Its translation: CASSYRGNEQFF.

In nucleotides, the CDR3 is TGTGTCCGCGTCGGGCCAGTCTATGGCTACACCTTC. It encodes CVRVGPVYGYTF. The chain combines TRBV7-3 with TRBJ1-2, with D unclear. Looked up from germline, CDR1 is SGHTA and CDR2 is FQGTGA. This CDR3 has 12 residues.

About this clonotype itself: Just one base apart from a much larger clone, this may be a read error. The V gene is TRBV7-9, the J gene TRBJ1-1; D uncertain. Germline CDR1 and CDR2: SEHNR and FQNEAQ (reference sequence). CDR3 length: 14 amino acids. Written as DNA, the CDR3 is TGTGCCAGCAGCGCTCAAGGAGGGAACACTAAAGCTTTCTTT. Translated: CASSAQGGNTKAFF.

The rearrangement links TRBV18 to TRBJ1-2; perhaps TRBD1 as D (5 bases). Germline values: CDR1 KGHSH, CDR2 LQKENI. The CDR3 runs to 13 residues. Trimming stripped 5 bases from V and 2 bases from J, with 9 bases between. The chain's CDR3 is CASSTDRNYGYTF. As DNA, the CDR3 is TGTGCCAGCTCAACAGACAGAAACTATGGCTACACCTTC.

This clonotype was recorded many times. The chain recombines TRBV20-1 with TRBJ1-5; 7 nucleotides line up with TRBD1. Per germline, CDR1 DFQATT and CDR2 SNEGSKA (reference sequence). The V segment lost 7 bases and the J segment 11 bases; nucleotides outside the gene matches: 17. This CDR3 comprises 14 residues. For the CDR3, the DNA is TGCAGTGTCGATGGGACAGACCCCAATTTGGCCCAGCATTTT. Translation: CSVDGTDPNLAQHF.

This clonotype was counted at least ten times. This chain connects TRBV20-1 to TRBJ2-5; 8 bases map to TRBD2. V dropped 3 bases and J dropped 3; count of bases not matched to a gene: 9. The CDR3 is 15 residues long. CDR1 DFQATT and CDR2 SNEGSKA come from the germline V gene (reference sequence). The CDR3 DNA reads TGCAGTGCTAGCCAAGCCGGGACTAGTAAAGAGACCCAGTACTTC. It is translated as CSASQAGTSKETQYF.

The V and J genes are TRBV27 and TRBJ2-3, with 11 bases lining up with TRBD1. The CDR3 is made up of 20 amino acids. Germline V gene sequence: CDR1 MNHEY, CDR2 SMNVEV (reference sequence). After removal of 0 bases from V and 4 bases from J, the junction contained 15 bases not matched to a gene. Here the CDR3 reads CASSLSDRGREEVISDTQYF. CDR3 DNA sequence: TGTGCCAGCAGTTTATCGGACAGGGGGCGCGAGGAAGTGATTTCAGATACGCAGTATTTT.

At least ten counts were recorded for this clonotype. The chain joins TRBV2 to TRBJ2-3; 11 bases are shared with TRBD1. The CDR3 sequence is 13 residues long. CDR1 and CDR2 (germline): SNHLY, FYNNEI. V was pared by 7 bases and J by 4 bases, with 1 base of the junction left unmatched. The CDR3 reads CASTDRGPDTQYF. CDR3 nucleotides: TGTGCCAGCACGGACAGGGGGCCAGATACGCAGTATTTT. Variable domain in full (rest from reference TRBV2 and TRBJ2-3): EPEVTQTPSHQVTQMGQEVILRCVPISNHLYFYWYRQILGQKVEFLVSFYNNEISEKSEIFDDQFSVERPDGSNFTLKIRSTKLEDSAMYFCASTDRGPDTQYFGPGTRLTVL.

At least ten counts were recorded for this clonotype. The V gene is TRBV7-3, the J gene TRBJ2-5, with D possibly TRBD2 on 7 matching bases. The germline V gene encodes CDR1 SGHTA and CDR2 FQGTGA. The CDR3 has 14 amino acids. Trimming took 5 bases from V and 5 from J, leaving 15 bases between them. The CDR3 sequence is CASSLKGGRETQYF. The CDR3 bases are TGTGCCAGCAGCCTCAAGGGGGGGAGGGAGACCCAGTACTTC.

The gene calls are TRBV28 and TRBJ1-5, with TRBD1 matching 9 bases. Trimming cost V 6 bases and J 4 bases; bases outside gene matches: 4. From germline, CDR1 is MDHEN and CDR2 SYDVKM. The CDR3 runs to 14 residues. In DNA, the CDR3 is TGTGCCAGCAGAGGGGACAGGGCTAATCAGCCCCAGCATTTT. Protein sequence: CASRGDRANQPQHF.

This clonotype has ten or more counts. The rearrangement joins TRBV12-3 or TRBV12-4 to TRBJ1-6; D is perhaps TRBD1 (5 bases). The CDR3 contains 15 residues. Trimming left V 4 bases short and J 7 bases short, with 14 bases between. CDR3 region: CASSSRQLPNSPLHF. The DNA for the CDR3 is TGTGCCAGCAGTTCCAGACAGTTGCCCAATTCACCCCTCCACTTT.

Ten or more counts support this clonotype. The J gene is TRBJ1-1, the V gene TRBV2; no reliable D call. The CDR3 is 13 amino acids. Germline V gene sequence: CDR1 SNHLY, CDR2 FYNNEI. The V end lost 4 bases, the J end lost 0 bases, and 6 bases lay between the germline ends. The CDR3 nucleotides are TGTGCCAGCAGTGGCGGGGTGAACACTGAAGCTTTCTTT. It specifies CASSGGVNTEAFF.

This clonotype was seen ten or more times. The chain is built from TRBV18 and TRBJ2-7, with TRBD2 matching over 7 bases. The CDR3 is made up of 14 amino acids. Trimming removed 6 bases from V and 6 bases from J; junction bases left unmatched: 11. The V gene's germline CDR1 is KGHSH and CDR2 LQKENI. The CDR3 nucleotides are TGTGCCAGCTCTACCGGTGGGCTAGCGGTCGAGCAGTACTTC. Residues: CASSTGGLAVEQYF.

This clonotype was observed at least ten times. This chain uses TRBV7-9 with TRBJ2-5; D is ambiguous. V was shortened by 5 bases and J by 3 bases, with 7 bases between the two germline ends. Looked up from germline, CDR1 is SEHNR and CDR2 is FQNEAQ (reference sequence). The CDR3 totals 12 residues. The CDR3 loop is CASSRNKETQYF. DNA of the CDR3: TGTGCCAGCAGCCGAAACAAAGAGACCCAGTACTTC. Based on the CDR3 plus reference TRBV7-9 and TRBJ2-5, the full variable domain is DTGVSQNPRHKITKRGQNVTFRCDPISEHNRLYWYRQTLGQGPEFLTYFQNEAQLEKSRLLSDRFSAERPKGSFSTLEIQRTEQGDSAMYLCASSRNKETQYFGPGTRLLVL.

This clonotype was seen repeatedly, ten times or more. The rearrangement joins TRBV27 to TRBJ2-3; D remains ambiguous. V was cut by 2 bases and J by 4 bases, with 16 bases left in between. The CDR3 has 16 amino acids. CDR1 is MNHEY and CDR2 is SMNVEV in the germline V gene (reference sequence). CDR3 region: CASSLIGVERPDTQYF. CDR3 DNA sequence: TGTGCCAGCAGTTTAATCGGAGTAGAAAGACCAGATACGCAGTATTTT.